This T cell receptor (beta chain) was sequenced for a study of shared clonotypes between healthy human individuals. Assay used: immunoSEQ multiplex PCR; TCRdb lists only in-frame clones, some missing. The table includes approximately 1,000,000 clones, about 80% detected once. The CDR3 length is 21 residues. CDR1 and CDR2 from the germline V gene are MNHEY and SMNVEV (reference sequence). Trimming at V came to 1 base and at J to 3 bases, leaving 16 bases not matched to a gene. This chain uses TRBV27 with TRBJ2-2; 11 bases agree with TRBD2. Sequencing was performed on memory CD4+ T cells from PBMCs. The subset: CD45RA-negative fraction. This clonotype was obtained from a man between 18 and 29 years old in good health. Some clones in this sample may be carry-over from other donors' samples. The CDR3 DNA is TGTGCCAGCAGTTTATGGCAGGGGACTAGCGGAACCCGGTGGGACACCGGGGAGCTGTTTTTT. It is translated as CASSLWQGTSGTRWDTGELFF.